Listed here is a single T cell receptor beta chain. What it binds is unknown. Per germline, CDR1 SGHNT and CDR2 YYREEE (reference sequence). The CDR3 sequence is 13 residues long. V was shortened by 4 bases and J by 3 bases, with 8 bases between the two germline ends. The data derive from a study of cytomegalovirus exposure and HLA in healthy donors. Study-level background: Genotyping of 430 or so donors showed that over 65% belonged to the Caucasian-associated ancestry cluster.

13 Jbeta primers and 60 Vbeta primers were used for the PCR. Generated by immunoSEQ multiplex PCR, the TCRdb table keeps only in-frame clones and is missing some. The table shows 210,000 or so clones, with roughly 85% occurring only once. Study results and limitations: The study labeled fewer than 200 TCR beta chains cytomegalovirus-associated. A later analysis reportedly found fewer N-insertions in an Asian-associated ancestry cluster than the roughly 680-donor mean.

The specimen was PBMCs. The TCR was taken from a girl aged 2-10 years in good health and CMV-seronegative. This chain connects TRBV5-4 to TRBJ2-1, with D hard to call. The CDR3: CASSPVGYNEQFF. CDR3 bases: TGTGCCAGCAGCCCGGTCGGCTACAATGAGCAGTTCTTC.